The T cell receptor beta chain under discussion was sequenced for a study of patients and donors after allogeneic stem cell transplantation. TCRdb called the RT-PCR reads again in MiXCR, with one record for every CDR3 protein. Among approximately 410,000 distinct CDR3 sequences listed, more than 15% were seen once. With 5 bases removed from V and 8 bases from J, the gap between germline ends came to 13 bases. The CDR3 totals 13 residues. Sequences were obtained from blood, either unsorted or a sorted T cell fraction (not recorded which). This TCR was sampled from a human donor who was either an allogeneic HSCT recipient or a stem cell or donor lymphocyte infusion donor (not recorded which). It is not recorded whose cells these are; they may come from a transplant donor. This chain connects TRBV12-3 or TRBV12-4 to TRBJ2-1; D is uncertain. In DNA, the CDR3 is TGTGCCAGCAGTCCCACGACGAAGGATGAGCAGTTCTTC. Translated: CASSPTTKDEQFF.